This T cell receptor (beta chain) was identified during a study of T cells in Graves' hyperthyroidism and ophthalmopathy. Study details: The authors collected peripheral blood at initial diagnosis, before any treatment. Study-level points and caveats: Blood also carried most thyroid clonotypes expanded above 0.001.

Using RNA transcripts as the source, TCR beta CDR3 regions were amplified. The HTBI set primed first-round TCR CDR3 RT-PCR. Using its own MiXCR run on the multiplex PCR reads, TCRdb lists one record per CDR3 protein. The table shows hundreds of thousands of distinct CDR3 sequences, with around 15% occurring only once. This clonotype was counted a few times. Its cognate antigen is unknown. V lost 1 base to trimming and J lost 7 bases, with 17 bases between them. This CDR3 is built from 16 residues. Germline CDR1 and CDR2: DFQATT and SNEGSKA (reference sequence). The chain couples TRBV20-1 to TRBJ1-6, with TRBD1 as a possible D gene (5 bases). Specimen: blood. The receptor comes from a woman under 30 with Graves' hyperthyroidism. Here the CDR3 reads CSARAGRTKGNSPLHF. Here the CDR3 DNA reads TGCAGTGCTAGAGCCGGCAGGACGAAGGGGAATTCACCCCTCCACTTT.